These 30 T cell receptor beta chains were all obtained from the same sample, sequenced in a study of blood T cell repertoires in COVID-19 (dated by TCRdb to 2018 to 2020). Library creation used the immunoSEQ multiplex PCR assay. TCRdb took over this immuneACCESS table, retaining in-frame rearrangements with V and J assigned. Such tables are incomplete; in checked studies, under half of the missing clones stem from an unresolved V gene, and the remainder is unexplained. The table for this sample lists 30,000 to 35,000 clones; over 75% of them were counted only once. The ten largest clones add up to more than 7.5% of the sample. The specimen sequenced was peripheral blood. These TCRs come from a man older than 75 with active COVID-19.

This clone is a singleton in its sample. The CDR3 DNA sequence: TGTGCCAGCAGCTTACTCCGGGGGAACACTGAAGCTTTCTTT. Its protein is CASSLLRGNTEAFF. The chain links TRBV7-2 to TRBJ1-1; D unclear. This CDR3 region has 14 residues. Trimming removed 2 bases at V and 1 base at J, with 8 bases between. CDR1 SGHTA and CDR2 FQGNSA come from the germline V gene.

This sequence joins TRBV19 and TRBJ1-2, with 7 bases aligning to TRBD1. From germline, CDR1 is LNHDA and CDR2 SQIVND (reference sequence). CDR3 length: 13 amino acids. The trim removed 3 bases at V and 5 bases at J, leaving 3 bases unmatched. The CDR3 here is CASSIGQAYGYTF. The CDR3 nucleotides are TGTGCCAGTAGTATTGGACAGGCGTATGGCTACACCTTC.

The CDR3: CASSVEQGEIYGYTF. The CDR3 DNA reads as TGTGCCAGCAGCGTAGAACAGGGGGAAATCTATGGCTACACCTTC. The chain employs TRBV9 and TRBJ1-2, with 8 bases identical to TRBD1. The CDR3 is made up of 15 amino acids. Germline values: CDR1 SGDLS, CDR2 YYNGEE. J gave up 4 bases and V 0 bases, and 5 bases lay outside the gene matches.

The J gene is TRBJ2-7, the V gene TRBV7-9; D perhaps matches TRBD2 (6 bases). Germline CDR1 SEHNR, CDR2 FQNEAQ (reference sequence). This CDR3 contains 16 residues. V lost 1 base to trimming and J lost 2 bases, with 15 bases between them. CDR3 in DNA: TGTGCCAGCAGCTTAGGGCAGGGCGGCGGGGCCTACGAGCAGTACTTC. This codes for CASSLGQGGGAYEQYF.

The genes are TRBV5-1 and TRBJ1-3; the D gene is possibly TRBD1 (5 bases). Per the germline V gene, CDR1 is SGHRS and CDR2 is YFSETQ. The CDR3 totals 16 residues. Trimming took 0 bases from V and 2 from J, leaving 12 bases between them. The CDR3 nucleotides are TGCGCCAGCAGCTTGGCCGGAGGGGTTGCTGGAAACACCATATATTTT. The encoded protein is CASSLAGGVAGNTIYF.

The V call is TRBV6-2 or TRBV6-3, the J call TRBJ2-7; D perhaps matches TRBD1 (6 bases). The V end was cut by 4 bases, the J end by 0 bases, with 16 bases between. The CDR3 sequence is 16 residues long. The germline CDR1 and CDR2 sequences are MNHEY and SVGEGT. For the CDR3, the DNA is TGTGCCAGCAGTTCTCGCCCGACAGGATACTCCTACGAGCAGTACTTC. It yields the protein CASSSRPTGYSYEQYF.

The genes are TRBV27 and TRBJ2-5, with 7 bases aligning to TRBD1. Germline lookup yields CDR1 MNHEY and CDR2 SMNVEV (reference sequence). Trimming at V came to 5 bases and at J to 3 bases, leaving 33 bases not matched to a gene. This CDR3 contains 23 residues. This CDR3 reads CASSTPPSKRVSAVVTGEETQYF. In DNA, the CDR3 is TGTGCCAGCAGTACACCCCCAAGCAAGAGGGTGTCCGCGGTTGTTACAGGGGAAGAGACCCAGTACTTC.

This clone has more than one count but fewer than ten. The rearrangement joins TRBV10-2 to TRBJ2-3, with 9 bases matching TRBD1. The CDR3 is 15 residues long. Trimming removed 7 bases from V and 4 bases from J; junction bases left unmatched: 9. The V gene's germline CDR1 is WSHSY and CDR2 SAAADI. The CDR3 region has the DNA TGCGCCAGCAACACCGGGACAGGGTTGCCAGATACGCAGTATTTT. Amino acids: CASNTGTGLPDTQYF.

Only a few counts were recorded for this clone. The chain combines TRBV18 with TRBJ2-7; 9 nucleotides agree with TRBD1. J lost 4 bases, V lost 0 bases, and 7 bases had no gene match. The germline gives CDR1 KGHSH, CDR2 LQKENI. The CDR3 runs 16 residues. The CDR3 here is CASSPPGTGKLYEQYF. The CDR3 DNA reads as TGTGCCAGCTCACCACCCGGGACAGGGAAATTGTACGAGCAGTACTTC. Based on the CDR3 plus reference TRBV18 and TRBJ2-7, the full variable domain is NAGVMQNPRHLVRRRGQEARLRCSPMKGHSHVYWYRQLPEEGLKFMVYLQKENIIDESGMPKERFSAEFPKEGPSILRIQQVVRGDSAAYFCASSPPGTGKLYEQYFGPGTRLTVT.

V usage is TRBV6-1 and J usage is TRBJ2-2, with 7 nucleotides matching TRBD1. Germline assignment: CDR1 MNHNS and CDR2 SASEGT. The ends lost 1 base at V and 7 bases at J; junction bases unmatched: 12. The length of the CDR3 is 17 residues. The CDR3 coding sequence is TGTGCCAGCAGTGAAGTCCCAGGCCGAGGGGGCATCGGGGAGCTGTTTTTT. Translating it yields CASSEVPGRGGIGELFF.

V usage is TRBV3-1 (or the pseudogene TRBV3-2) and J usage is TRBJ2-2; possibly TRBD2 for D (6 bases). V lost 6 bases and J lost 5, with 13 bases in between. In germline, CDR1 is LGHDT, CDR2 YNNKEL (reference sequence). This CDR3 is 14 amino acids long. The CDR3 nucleotides are TGTGCCAGCAGTCGGAGGGAATGGACCGGGGAGCTGTTTTTT. Translating gives CASSRREWTGELFF.

The V and J genes are TRBV7-2 and TRBJ2-5; perhaps TRBD1 as D (6 bases). The V end lost 5 bases, the J end lost 0 bases, and 10 bases lay between the germline ends. The CDR3 is 14 amino acids. CDR1 is SGHTA and CDR2 is FQGNSA in the germline V gene. CDR3 sequence: CASSPYRDQETQYF. The DNA of the CDR3 is TGTGCCAGCAGCCCCTACAGGGACCAAGAGACCCAGTACTTC.

In its sample, this clone was seen once. The chain couples TRBV5-1 to TRBJ1-1; 8 nucleotides match TRBD1. Germline V gene lookup returns CDR1 SGHRS and CDR2 YFSETQ. The junction had 11 bases not matched to a gene; V was cut back by 5 bases and J by 2 bases. This CDR3 has 16 residues. The CDR3 DNA reads as TGCGCCAGCAGGCAGACACGGACAGGGACAAACACTGAAGCTTTCTTT. Protein product: CASRQTRTGTNTEAFF.

This clone has more than one count but fewer than ten. J is TRBJ1-6 and V is TRBV6-2 or TRBV6-3; 9 bases are shared with TRBD1. CDR3 length equals 15 residues. The V and J ends lost 2 bases and 7 bases, in that order; junction bases with no gene match: 3. Looked up from germline, CDR1 is MNHEY and CDR2 is SVGEGT. CDR3 in DNA: TGTGCCAGCAGTTACCTCGGACAGGGGAATTCACCCCTCCACTTT. Its protein product is CASSYLGQGNSPLHF.

The V call is TRBV5-1, the J call TRBJ2-3, with 9 bases identical to TRBD2. CDR1 SGHRS and CDR2 YFSETQ come from the germline V gene. V shed 6 bases and J 1 base; nucleotides not matched to a gene: 3. The length of the CDR3 is 14 residues. The CDR3 DNA follows: TGCGCCAGCACCAGGACTAGCGGCACAGATACGCAGTATTTT. Its protein product is CASTRTSGTDTQYF.

This clone was counted once. This sequence joins TRBV19 and TRBJ2-3; TRBD1 might be the D (6 bases). CDR1 and CDR2 from the germline V gene are LNHDA and SQIVND (reference sequence). The V end lost 5 bases, the J end lost 3 bases, and 9 bases lay between the germline ends. The CDR3 is 13 residues long. For the CDR3, the DNA is TGTGCCAGTAGTGTTCAGGGGACAGATACGCAGTATTTT. It translates to CASSVQGTDTQYF.

The chain has TRBV3-1 (or the pseudogene TRBV3-2) and TRBJ2-1; 13 bases align to TRBD2. Germline CDR1 is LGHDT and CDR2 is YNNKEL (reference sequence). V lost 1 base to trimming and J lost 6 bases; unmatched junction nucleotides: 6. The CDR3 is 17 amino acids. This CDR3 is CASSQVLAGGFVNEQFF. The CDR3 DNA reads TGTGCCAGCAGCCAAGTACTAGCGGGGGGGTTCGTCAATGAGCAGTTCTTC.

This clone was counted once. The V and J genes are TRBV6-1 and TRBJ2-5; weak D call: TRBD1 (7 bases). Germline assignment: CDR1 MNHNS and CDR2 SASEGT. The CDR3 covers 18 residues. Trimming left V 1 base short and J 5 bases short, with 23 bases between. The CDR3 protein is CASSEVLAGGGRQETQYF. In DNA, the CDR3 is TGTGCCAGCAGTGAAGTGCTAGCAGGGGGTGGGAGGCAGGAGACCCAGTACTTC.

The chain employs TRBV1 and TRBJ1-2; TRBD1 reflects the table's D call only, with no check against the DNA. TRBV1 is reported as a pseudogene. This CDR3 is 16 amino acids long. In DNA, the CDR3 is TGCACCAGCAGCCGGGACAGGGGGACTTATAACTATGGCTACACCTTC. Its protein product is CTSSRDRGTYNYGYTF.

CDR3 region: CASSRSTGSLYTGELFF. CDR3 in DNA: TGCGCCAGCAGCCGTTCCACAGGGTCGTTATACACCGGGGAGCTGTTTTTT. The rearrangement joins TRBV4-3 to TRBJ2-2; TRBD1 is a possible D gene (6 bases). The CDR3 totals 17 residues. Germline loops: CDR1 LGHNA, CDR2 YSLEER. V gave up 4 bases and J gave up 3 bases, with 18 bases separating them.

The chain recombines TRBV14 with TRBJ1-1; the match to TRBD1 covers 12 bases. This CDR3 comprises 18 residues. Germline assignment: CDR1 SGHDN and CDR2 FVKESK. V lost 4 bases, J lost 0 bases, and 9 bases stayed unmatched. The CDR3 loop reads CASSRGDRGLRVNTEAFF. The CDR3 bases are TGTGCCAGCAGCCGTGGGGACAGGGGGCTTAGAGTGAACACTGAAGCTTTCTTT.

This clone was recorded once. The rearrangement uses TRBV6-5 and TRBJ1-4; 7 bases map to TRBD1. V trimming: 7 bases; J trimming: 7 bases; junction bases outside the gene matches: 9. Germline CDR1 MNHEY, CDR2 SVGAGI. CDR3 size: 14 residues. The CDR3 nucleotides read TGTGCCAGCAAGGAGCGAGGGGGCGGTGAAAAACTGTTTTTT. It is translated as CASKERGGGEKLFF.

The J gene is TRBJ2-2, the V gene TRBV3-1 (or the pseudogene TRBV3-2); possible D gene TRBD2, 6 bases. CDR1 is LGHDT, CDR2 YNNKEL, per germline (reference sequence). The CDR3 is 14 residues long. The ends were cut back, 1 base at V and 7 bases at J, with 10 bases in the middle. The DNA of the CDR3 is TGTGCCAGCAGCCAAGGGGCTAGCGACGGGGAGCTGTTTTTT. Translating it yields CASSQGASDGELFF.

This clone appeared a single time. This chain links TRBV3-1 (or the pseudogene TRBV3-2) with TRBJ2-7; D not certain. Trimming took off 4 bases at V and 1 base at J, with 11 bases between the two ends. This CDR3 has 14 residues. Germline V gives CDR1 LGHDT, CDR2 YNNKEL (reference sequence). This CDR3 is CASSPRITSYEQYF. In nucleotides, the CDR3 is TGTGCCAGCAGCCCCAGGATAACTTCCTACGAGCAGTACTTC.

The gene calls are TRBV28 and TRBJ1-1, with D hard to call. CDR3 length: 11 amino acids. V lost 5 bases and J 6 bases, leaving 7 bases between the germline ends. Looked up from germline, CDR1 is MDHEN and CDR2 is SYDVKM. The CDR3 loop reads CASSRHPEAFF. CDR3 DNA: TGTGCCAGCAGTCGACACCCTGAAGCTTTCTTT.

The chain joins TRBV21-1 to TRBJ2-7; whether TRBD1, the table's D call, matches the DNA was not checked. TRBV21-1 constitutes a pseudogene. The CDR3 loop spans 13 amino acids. CDR3 loop: CASGETGNHEQYF. For the CDR3, the DNA is TGTGCCAGCGGAGAGACAGGGAACCACGAGCAGTACTTC.

The CDR3 DNA follows: TGTGCCAGCAGTCAGATGGGGGGGGCGAACTATGGCTACACCTTC. This encodes CASSQMGGANYGYTF. This chain joins TRBV6-6 and TRBJ1-2; a possible D gene is TRBD1 (6 bases). Germline CDR1 reads MNHNY; CDR2 reads SVGAGI (reference sequence). V shed 5 bases and J shed 2 bases, with 15 bases lying between them. The CDR3 is 15 amino acids.

The V call is TRBV20-1, the J call TRBJ1-2; no firm D call. The CDR3 has 11 residues. From germline, CDR1 is DFQATT and CDR2 SNEGSKA (reference sequence). The V end lost 3 bases, the J end lost 6 bases, and 8 bases lay between the germline ends. CDR3 nucleotides: TGCAGTGCTAGGACTACGGATGGCTACACCTTC. Residues: CSARTTDGYTF.

The chain links TRBV11-2 to TRBJ2-3, with 9 nucleotides matching TRBD2. The CDR3 is 15 amino acids. The junction had 4 bases not matched to a gene; V was cut back by 1 base and J by 5 bases. Germline V lookup: CDR1 SGHAT, CDR2 FQNNGV. The CDR3 reads CASSLGLRGGDTQYF. CDR3 nucleotides: TGTGCCAGCAGCTTAGGTCTGCGGGGGGGAGATACGCAGTATTTT. The full variable domain, with the rest looked up from reference TRBV11-2 and TRBJ2-3, is EAGVAQSPRYKIIEKRQSVAFWCNPISGHATLYWYQQILGQGPKLLIQFQNNGVVDDSQLPKDRFSAERLKGVDSTLKIQPAKLEDSAVYLCASSLGLRGGDTQYFGPGTRLTVL.

This chain links TRBV10-3 with TRBJ1-4; 7 bases match TRBD1. This CDR3 region has 14 residues. Per germline, CDR1 ENHRY and CDR2 SYGVKD. V lost 6 bases and J lost 2; bases outside the gene matches: 3. CDR3 DNA: TGTGCCATCAGATCAGGGGGTACTAATGAAAAACTGTTTTTT. Translated: CAIRSGGTNEKLFF.